These T cell receptor beta chains were read from a single sample in a study of T-cell reconstitution after alpha-beta-depleted transplantation in children. Using its own MiXCR run on the PCR reads, TCRdb lists one record per CDR3 protein. The sample lists around 18,000 distinct CDR3 sequences, approximately 5.1% occurring once. The sequenced sample was PBMCs, obtained before TCRalphabeta/CD19-depleted stem cell transplant. Receptors were obtained from a boy aged 10-17 years with acute lymphoblastic leukemia, due to receive a stem cell transplant. CDR3s leave out the opening cysteine and the closing phenylalanine or tryptophan. Fields, in order: CDR3 length, J gene, clone size, D gene, V gene, CDR3 protein. D genes are given only for firm matches. Not every row has a clone size; where given, it reads once, few, many or a size class.

>11|TRBJ1-1|.|TRBD1|TRBV29-1
SVAQGLNTEAF
>12|TRBJ2-7|many|.|TRBV18
ASSRYDSPARQY
>14|TRBJ2-7|medium-sized|.|TRBV5-1
ASSLTTGQLSYEQY
>12|TRBJ2-1|many|.|TRBV11-3
ASSYGGLVNEQF
>13|TRBJ2-1|many|.|TRBV18
ASSPPVGMKNEQF
>13|TRBJ1-2|many|TRBD1|TRBV24-1
ATSGTGDINYGYT
>11|TRBJ1-1|many|.|TRBV14
ASSKEGYTEAF
>9|TRBJ2-1|medium-sized|.|TRBV6-2/TRBV6-3
ASSYGVKQF
>13|TRBJ2-5|many|TRBD1|TRBV5-1
ASSVQTGAKETQY
>13|TRBJ2-3|many|.|TRBV7-9
ASCCRVQSTDTQY